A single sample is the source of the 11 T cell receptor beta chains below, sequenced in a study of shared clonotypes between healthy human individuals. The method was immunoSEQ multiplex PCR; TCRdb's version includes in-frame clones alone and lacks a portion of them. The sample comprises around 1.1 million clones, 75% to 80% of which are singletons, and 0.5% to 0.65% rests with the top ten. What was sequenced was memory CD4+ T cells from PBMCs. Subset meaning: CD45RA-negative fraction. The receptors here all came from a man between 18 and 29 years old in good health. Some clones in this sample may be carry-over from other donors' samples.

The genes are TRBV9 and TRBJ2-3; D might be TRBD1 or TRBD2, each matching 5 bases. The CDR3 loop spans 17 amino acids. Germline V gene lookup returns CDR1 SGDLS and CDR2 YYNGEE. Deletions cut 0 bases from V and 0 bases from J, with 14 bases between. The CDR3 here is CASSVDWDATSTDTQYF. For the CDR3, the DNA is TGTGCCAGCAGCGTAGATTGGGACGCGACTAGCACAGATACGCAGTATTTT.

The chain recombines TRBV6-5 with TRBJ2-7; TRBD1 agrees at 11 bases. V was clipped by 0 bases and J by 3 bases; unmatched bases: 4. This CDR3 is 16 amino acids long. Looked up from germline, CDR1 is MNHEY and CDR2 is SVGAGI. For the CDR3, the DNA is TGTGCCAGCAGTTACTCCCCGGGACAGGGGGGCTACGAGCAGTACTTC. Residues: CASSYSPGQGGYEQYF.

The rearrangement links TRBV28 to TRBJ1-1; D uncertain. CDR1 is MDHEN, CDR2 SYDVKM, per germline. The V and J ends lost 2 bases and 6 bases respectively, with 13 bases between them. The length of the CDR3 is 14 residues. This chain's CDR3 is CASSLRFAMAEAFF. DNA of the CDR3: TGTGCCAGCAGTTTACGGTTCGCCATGGCTGAAGCTTTCTTT.

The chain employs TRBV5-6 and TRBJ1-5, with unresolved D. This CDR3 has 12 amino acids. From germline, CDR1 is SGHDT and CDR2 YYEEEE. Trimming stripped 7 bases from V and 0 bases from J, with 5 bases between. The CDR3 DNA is TGTGCCAGCCCAGATAGCAATCAGCCCCAGCATTTT. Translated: CASPDSNQPQHF.

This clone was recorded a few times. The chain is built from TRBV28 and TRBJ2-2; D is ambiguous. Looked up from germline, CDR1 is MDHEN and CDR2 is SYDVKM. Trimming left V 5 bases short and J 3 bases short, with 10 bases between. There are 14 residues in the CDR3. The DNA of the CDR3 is TGTGCCAGCAGTCCCGTCGTCGACACCGGGGAGCTGTTTTTT. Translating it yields CASSPVVDTGELFF.

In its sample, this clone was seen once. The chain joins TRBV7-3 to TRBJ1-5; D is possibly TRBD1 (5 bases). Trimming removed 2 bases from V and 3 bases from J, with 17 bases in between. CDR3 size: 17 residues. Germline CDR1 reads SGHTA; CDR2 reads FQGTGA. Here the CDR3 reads CASSLGESGVDNQPQHF. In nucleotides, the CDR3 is TGTGCCAGCAGCTTAGGGGAGTCGGGGGTCGACAATCAGCCCCAGCATTTT.

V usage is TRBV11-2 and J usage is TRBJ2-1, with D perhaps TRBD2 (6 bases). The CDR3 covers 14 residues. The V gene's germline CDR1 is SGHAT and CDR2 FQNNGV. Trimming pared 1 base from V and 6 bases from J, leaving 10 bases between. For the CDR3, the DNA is TGTGCCAGCAGCTTAGCTAGCGCGGCCAATGAGCAGTTCTTC. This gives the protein CASSLASAANEQFF.

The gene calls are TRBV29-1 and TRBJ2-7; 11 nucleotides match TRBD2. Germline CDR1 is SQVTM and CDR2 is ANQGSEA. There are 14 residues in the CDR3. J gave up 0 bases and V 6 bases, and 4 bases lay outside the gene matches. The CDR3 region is CSVLAGGSSYEQYF. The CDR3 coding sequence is TGCAGCGTCCTAGCGGGAGGCAGCTCCTACGAGCAGTACTTC.

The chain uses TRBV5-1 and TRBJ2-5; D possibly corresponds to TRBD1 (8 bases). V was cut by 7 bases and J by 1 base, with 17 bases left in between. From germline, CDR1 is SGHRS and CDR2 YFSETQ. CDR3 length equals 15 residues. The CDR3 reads CASAPGGQGQETQYF. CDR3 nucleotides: TGCGCCAGCGCCCCGGGAGGACAGGGCCAAGAGACCCAGTACTTC.

The CDR3 loop is CASSEIAGGETQYF. The CDR3 nucleotides are TGTGCCAGCAGTGAAATAGCGGGGGGAGAGACCCAGTACTTC. The V and J genes are TRBV6-1 and TRBJ2-5; TRBD2 matches at 10 bases. J gave up 4 bases and V 2 bases, and 1 base lay outside the gene matches. This CDR3 spans 14 amino acids. The germline CDR1 and CDR2 sequences are MNHNS and SASEGT.

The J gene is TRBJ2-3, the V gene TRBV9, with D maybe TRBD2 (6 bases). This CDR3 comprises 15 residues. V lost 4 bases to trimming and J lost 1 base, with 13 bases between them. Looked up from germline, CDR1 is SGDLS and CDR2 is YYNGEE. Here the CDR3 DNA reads TGTGCCAGCAGCCGGGGAGCTAGCGGCACAGATACGCAGTATTTT. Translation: CASSRGASGTDTQYF.